These T cell receptor beta chains were read from a single sample in a study of spatial heterogeneity in lung cancer. TCRdb independently ran MiXCR on the 5' RACE reads; one entry per CDR3 protein. In the table there are thousands of distinct CDR3 sequences, roughly 28% of which are singletons. Sequencing was performed on lung tumor tissue, taken at surgery. These TCRs come from a male donor with early-stage non-small cell lung cancer. CDR3s include the opening cysteine and the closing phenylalanine or tryptophan. The order of the fields is V gene, J gene, D gene, clone size, CDR3 protein, CDR3 DNA. The D gene is left open where the match is weak. A clone size is listed for some rows: how often the clone was seen (once, few, many), or a class if it is expanded.

TRBV28	TRBJ1-4	.	.	CASSLWGAAGEKLFF	TGTGCCAGCAGTTTATGGGGGGCAGCGGGTGAAAAACTGTTTTTT
TRBV27	TRBJ2-1	TRBD2	once	CASSRLAGAQFF	TGTGCCAGCAGTAGACTAGCGGGAGCGCAGTTCTTC
TRBV9	TRBJ2-6	.	large	CASSVRPLGQILTF	TGTGCCAGCAGCGTAAGGCCTCTGGGGCAGATCCTGACTTTC
TRBV10-1	TRBJ2-7	.	.	CASSDWGMNISYEQYF	TGCGCCAGCAGTGATTGGGGAATGAACATCTCCTACGAGCAGTACTTC
TRBV28	TRBJ2-7	.	.	CASSLWGEEYF	TGTGCCAGCAGTTTATGGGGGGAGGAGTACTTC
TRBV9	TRBJ1-2	.	large	CASSVVDVGLSGSYGYTF	TGTGCCAGCAGCGTAGTAGATGTCGGCCTCTCGGGCTCCTATGGCTACACCTTC
TRBV7-2	TRBJ2-3	TRBD2	.	CASSPFIPVGGYMQGVGTDTQYF	TGTGCCAGCAGCCCCTTTATCCCTGTGGGGGGGTACATGCAGGGAGTAGGCACAGATACGCAGTATTTT
TRBV20-1	TRBJ2-1	.	.	CSARDRVSYNEQFF	TGCAGTGCTAGAGACAGGGTGTCCTACAATGAGCAGTTCTTC
TRBV5-1	TRBJ2-7	.	.	CASTLSESSYEQYF	TGCGCCAGCACCCTATCGGAAAGCTCCTACGAGCAGTACTTC
TRBV7-9	TRBJ2-7	.	medium-sized	CASSSKSGHGEQYF	TGTGCCAGCAGCTCGAAATCGGGACATGGGGAGCAGTACTTC
TRBV24-1	TRBJ2-2	TRBD1	few	CATRAPGQGYAGELFF	TGTGCCACCAGGGCTCCGGGACAGGGATATGCCGGGGAGCTGTTTTTT
TRBV28	TRBJ1-2	TRBD1	many	CASRRGQGDGYTF	TGTGCCAGCAGACGAGGACAGGGAGACGGCTACACCTTC
TRBV10-3	TRBJ1-2	.	few	CAISSTASNYGYTF	TGTGCCATCAGTTCGACAGCCTCTAACTATGGCTACACCTTC
TRBV29-1	TRBJ1-4	.	medium-sized	CSVESNEKLFF	TGCAGCGTTGAGAGTAATGAAAAACTGTTTTTT
TRBV11-2	TRBJ2-7	.	once	CASSLGSLLSEQYF	TGTGCCAGCAGCTTAGGCTCCCTACTCTCCGAGCAGTACTTC
TRBV12-3/TRBV12-4	TRBJ2-5	.	.	CASSFLRLGETQYF	TGTGCCAGCAGCTTCCTCCGCCTAGGCGAGACCCAGTACTTC
TRBV20-1	TRBJ2-6	.	once	CSASGGTFSRAGANVLTF	TGCAGTGCTAGCGGCGGAACCTTCAGTAGGGCTGGGGCCAACGTCCTGACTTTC
TRBV12-3/TRBV12-4	TRBJ2-7	TRBD1	many	CASSFPDRYYEQYF	TGTGCCAGCAGTTTCCCGGACAGGTACTACGAGCAGTACTTC
TRBV7-2	TRBJ1-2	.	medium-sized	CASSLRQGNYGYTF	TGTGCCAGCAGCTTACGCCAGGGCAACTATGGCTACACCTTC
TRBV28	TRBJ1-5	TRBD1	large	CASSFLGTGNQPQHF	TGTGCCAGCAGTTTCTTAGGGACAGGGAATCAGCCCCAGCATTTT
TRBV3-1	TRBJ2-5	.	medium-sized	CASSQESFTPEPYF	TGTGCCAGCAGCCAAGAATCGTTTACCCCAGAACCGTACTTC
TRBV9	TRBJ2-1	TRBD1	medium-sized	CASSVHGTGINEQFF	TGTGCCAGCAGCGTGCACGGGACAGGGATAAATGAGCAGTTCTTC
TRBV9	TRBJ2-1	TRBD2	many	CASTRMASGRARYNEQFF	TGTGCCAGCACCCGAATGGCTAGCGGGAGGGCCAGGTACAATGAGCAGTTCTTC
TRBV6-2/TRBV6-3	TRBJ2-2	TRBD1	many	CASSFSGQGAGELFF	TGTGCCAGCAGTTTCTCGGGACAGGGGGCCGGGGAGCTGTTTTTT
TRBV7-3	TRBJ2-3	.	.	CASSLIAGADTQYF	TGTGCCAGCAGCTTAATCGCGGGCGCAGATACGCAGTATTTT
TRBV29-1	TRBJ2-1	.	medium-sized	CSVSGARRSIPYNEQFF	TGCAGCGTGTCCGGGGCCCGGAGGTCGATCCCCTACAATGAGCAGTTCTTC
TRBV7-9	TRBJ2-5	.	.	CASSFQGQETQYF	TGTGCCAGCAGCTTTCAGGGGCAAGAGACCCAGTACTTC
TRBV30	TRBJ1-1	.	.	CAWSHPNTEAFF	TGTGCCTGGAGTCACCCAAACACTGAAGCTTTCTTT
TRBV5-1	TRBJ2-7	TRBD1	.	CASSRGQPRDEQYF	TGCGCCAGCAGCAGGGGACAGCCCCGGGACGAGCAGTACTTC
TRBV6-6	TRBJ1-1	.	many	CASDFGQRQNTEAFF	TGTGCCAGCGATTTCGGACAGCGTCAGAACACTGAAGCTTTCTTT
TRBV20-1	TRBJ1-5	.	few	CSASEQYNQPQHF	TGCAGTGCTAGTGAACAATACAATCAGCCCCAGCATTTT
TRBV2	TRBJ2-2	.	.	CASSEDLGLLGELFF	TGTGCCAGCAGTGAAGATTTGGGCCTTTTGGGGGAGCTGTTTTTT
TRBV4-1	TRBJ2-3	.	.	CASSQAGTGKSTQYF	TGCGCCAGCAGCCAAGCCGGGACCGGGAAGAGTACGCAGTATTTT
TRBV14	TRBJ1-2	.	large	CASSLSSGAISYGYTF	TGTGCCAGCAGCCTCTCCAGTGGGGCCATTAGCTATGGCTACACCTTC
TRBV5-6	TRBJ2-7	.	few	CASSLWAASYEQYF	TGTGCCAGCAGCTTGTGGGCGGCCTCCTACGAGCAGTACTTC
TRBV11-2	TRBJ2-7	.	many	CASSLANDYEQYF	TGTGCCAGCAGCTTAGCAAACGACTACGAGCAGTACTTC
TRBV29-1	TRBJ2-3	.	.	CSVDTDTQYF	TGCAGCGTTGACACAGATACGCAGTATTTT
TRBV12-3/TRBV12-4	TRBJ1-4	.	.	CASSDGENNEKLFF	TGTGCCAGCAGTGACGGGGAGAATAATGAAAAACTGTTTTTT
TRBV28	TRBJ2-5	TRBD1	medium-sized	CASSRLTGQETQYF	TGTGCCAGCAGCCGATTGACAGGGCAAGAGACCCAGTACTTC
TRBV6-1	TRBJ1-2	TRBD1	medium-sized	CASSPHGGQQYGYTF	TGTGCCAGCAGTCCACATGGGGGACAGCAATATGGCTACACCTTC
TRBV7-2	TRBJ1-5	.	medium-sized	CASSLQPWQPQHF	TGTGCCAGCAGCTTGCAGCCTTGGCAGCCCCAGCATTTT
TRBV30	TRBJ2-3	.	medium-sized	CAWSGPTQYF	TGTGCCTGGAGTGGCCCCACGCAGTATTTT
TRBV7-6	TRBJ2-3	.	medium-sized	CASSLRRAAAQDTQYF	TGTGCCAGCAGCTTACGCCGGGCCGCGGCACAGGATACGCAGTATTTT
TRBV30	TRBJ1-3	.	.	CAWSLPVTGSGNTIYF	TGTGCCTGGAGTCTCCCGGTAACCGGCTCTGGAAACACCATATATTTT
TRBV12-3/TRBV12-4	TRBJ1-6	.	.	CASSLSGLRPLHF	TGTGCCAGCAGTTTATCTGGACTACGACCCCTCCACTTT
TRBV2	TRBJ1-2	TRBD1	medium-sized	CASSVTGDGYTF	TGTGCCAGCAGTGTGACAGGGGACGGCTACACCTTC